This entry describes one T cell receptor beta chain. This sample stems from a study of blood T cell repertoires in COVID-19. Background on the study: COVID-19 samples from acute and convalescent phases originated in the United States, Italy and Spain.

Authors' methods: Nucleated cell number was recorded as an estimate derived from reference gene primer amplification. The repertoire was sequenced with immunoSEQ multiplex PCR; TCRdb's copy has only in-frame clones and lacks some. That table supplies the V and J calls and clone size; D and trimming were determined from the DNA. The sample records approximately 220,000 clones, roughly four fifths being singletons. The sequence came from a woman in her forties with acute COVID-19. Sequences were obtained from PBMCs or T cells enriched from blood (not recorded which).

CDR3 residues: CASSGSSGRKETQYF. CDR3 sequence (DNA): TGTGCCAGCAGTGGCTCTAGCGGGAGGAAAGAGACCCAGTACTTC. This chain uses TRBV2 with TRBJ2-5; the match to TRBD2 covers 11 bases. The CDR3 length is 15 residues. Per germline, CDR1 SNHLY and CDR2 FYNNEI. V lost 4 bases to trimming and J lost 3 bases; unmatched junction nucleotides: 4.